This section outlines one TCR beta chain sequence together with its context. These data belong to a study of cytomegalovirus exposure and HLA in healthy donors. Deletions cut 4 bases from V and 5 bases from J, with 11 bases between. Germline V lookup: CDR1 MGHDK, CDR2 SYGVNS. The CDR3 loop spans 14 amino acids. The PCR ran on 60 Vbeta and 13 Jbeta primers. Sequencing used immunoSEQ multiplex PCR; TCRdb keeps in-frame clones, though not all of them. The sample has 120,000 or so clones; around 87% are singletons. The receptor was derived from a middle-aged man in good health and CMV-seronegative. The chain carries TRBV25-1 and TRBJ1-4, with D unresolved. What was sequenced was PBMCs. Written as DNA, the CDR3 is TGTGCCAGCAGTGCTCTGAATCAGAATGAAAAACTGTTTTTT. It is translated as CASSALNQNEKLFF.